These 32 T cell receptor beta chains originate from one sample sequenced in a study of immune cell composition in non-small cell lung cancer. The table came from immunoSEQ multiplex PCR; TCRdb's copy has only in-frame clones and leaves some out. This sample has about 5,600 clones; around four fifths occur once, and the top ten carry about 6.8%. The sample comprised lung tumor tissue. The receptors shown here come from a human donor with non-small cell lung cancer.

The J gene is TRBJ1-2, the V gene TRBV30; D possibly corresponds to TRBD1 (6 bases). V was cut by 0 bases and J by 1 base, with 9 bases left in between. Germline V gene sequence: CDR1 GTSNPN, CDR2 SVGIG (reference sequence). This CDR3 has 14 residues. The CDR3 region is CAWSVQGGNYGYTF. The CDR3 DNA reads TGTGCCTGGAGTGTACAAGGGGGTAACTATGGCTACACCTTC.

The chain has TRBV10-3 and TRBJ1-6, with 9 bases matching TRBD1. This CDR3 has 17 residues. Germline-derived CDR1 and CDR2 are ENHRY and SYGVKD. V gave up 6 bases and J gave up 3 bases; unmatched junction bases: 9. The CDR3 loop is CAISEPGQGRYNSPLHF. CDR3 nucleotide sequence: TGTGCCATCAGCGAACCGGGACAGGGCCGCTATAATTCACCCCTCCACTTT.

The rearrangement links TRBV7-9 to TRBJ2-3, with 12 bases lining up with TRBD2. V lost 4 bases and J lost 1; bases outside the gene matches: 12. There are 19 residues in the CDR3. CDR1 and CDR2 (germline): SEHNR, FQNEAQ (reference sequence). The DNA for the CDR3 is TGTGCCAGCAGCTCGGGACTAGCGGGTGTAATCCAACGCACAGATACGCAGTATTTT. This gives the protein CASSSGLAGVIQRTDTQYF.

This clone is a singleton in its sample. The CDR3 here is CASSYELADLTGELFF. The CDR3 coding sequence is TGTGCCAGCAGCTACGAACTAGCGGACCTCACCGGGGAGCTGTTTTTT. The chain carries TRBV13 and TRBJ2-2, with 8 nucleotides matching TRBD2. Germline V gene data show CDR1 as PRHDT and CDR2 as FYEKMQ (reference sequence). The junction had 8 bases not matched to a gene; V was cut back by 4 bases and J by 4 bases. The CDR3 runs 16 residues.

J is TRBJ2-3 and V is TRBV4-3; the match to TRBD2 covers 7 bases. Germline CDR1 LGHNA, CDR2 YSLEER. J was trimmed by 2 bases and V by 4 bases; bases with no gene match: 12. This CDR3 has 17 amino acids. CDR3 residues: CASSLTVGAGYTDTQYF. The CDR3 DNA reads as TGCGCCAGCAGCCTTACGGTGGGAGCGGGGTACACAGATACGCAGTATTTT.

This clone appeared a few times. The chain uses TRBV19 and TRBJ2-6, with 8 nucleotides matching TRBD1. Losses at the gene ends were 4 bases for V and 1 base for J; bases not matched to a gene: 3. CDR1 and CDR2 (germline): LNHDA, SQIVND (reference sequence). The length of the CDR3 is 16 residues. The chain's CDR3 is CASSTGQASGANVLTF. CDR3 coding DNA: TGTGCCAGTAGTACGGGACAGGCTTCTGGGGCCAACGTCCTGACTTTC.

This clone has just a few counts. This chain connects TRBV6-6 to TRBJ1-2; 9 nucleotides agree with TRBD1. The CDR3 is 16 amino acids. After removal of 6 bases from V and 4 bases from J, the junction contained 12 bases not matched to a gene. CDR1 MNHNY and CDR2 SVGAGI come from the germline V gene (reference sequence). In nucleotides, the CDR3 is TGTGCCAGCAGCCCCGGACAGGGGATAAAGTTCTATGGCTACACCTTC. Translating it yields CASSPGQGIKFYGYTF.

The chain couples TRBV10-3 to TRBJ1-2; no clear D. Germline assignment: CDR1 ENHRY and CDR2 SYGVKD. The V and J ends lost 3 bases and 8 bases respectively, with 10 bases between them. There are 12 residues in the CDR3. CDR3 sequence: CAISEKRIGYTF. As DNA, the CDR3 is TGTGCCATCAGTGAAAAGAGGATCGGCTACACCTTC.

The V gene is TRBV13, the J gene TRBJ1-1; 7 bases map to TRBD1. The length of the CDR3 is 14 residues. With V trimmed by 5 bases and J by 3 bases, 6 bases remained unmatched. The germline V gene encodes CDR1 PRHDT and CDR2 FYEKMQ (reference sequence). The CDR3 spells CASSKRTGHTEAFF. The CDR3, as DNA: TGTGCCAGCAGCAAACGGACAGGCCACACTGAAGCTTTCTTT.

The chain combines TRBV30 with TRBJ2-3, with a weak D call TRBD2 (7 bases). The CDR3 runs 14 residues. Trimming shortened V by 1 base and J by 7 bases, and 15 bases separated the two germline ends. Germline V gives CDR1 GTSNPN, CDR2 SVGIG (reference sequence). In DNA, the CDR3 is TGTGCCTGGAGTGGACACGGGGGGCAGCATACGCAGTATTTT. Amino acids: CAWSGHGGQHTQYF. The variable domain in full, completed from reference TRBV30 and TRBJ2-3, reads SQTIHQWPATLVQPVGSPLSLECTVEGTSNPNLYWYRQAAGRGLQLLFYSVGIGQISSEVPQNLSASRPQDRQFILSSKKLLLSDSGFYLCAWSGHGGQHTQYFGPGTRLTVL.

The chain employs TRBV4-1 and TRBJ2-5; 11 bases are shared with TRBD2. The CDR3 runs 16 residues. V trimming: 2 bases; J trimming: 5 bases; junction bases outside the gene matches: 7. The germline CDR1 and CDR2 sequences are MGHRA and YSYEKL. The DNA of the CDR3 is TGCGCCAGCAGCCAATCCCTAGCGGGGGGCCCGGAGACCCAGTACTTC. Amino acid sequence: CASSQSLAGGPETQYF.

The chain combines TRBV5-1 with TRBJ2-1; 10 positions match TRBD1. Per germline, CDR1 SGHRS and CDR2 YFSETQ. The V and J ends lost 4 bases and 9 bases, in that order; junction bases with no gene match: 10. CDR3 size: 15 residues. The CDR3 DNA reads as TGCGCCAGCAGCCCACCGGGACAGGGGAGCAGTGAGCAGTTCTTC. Its protein product is CASSPPGQGSSEQFF.

V is TRBV5-1 and J is TRBJ1-1; TRBD1 matches at 7 bases. This CDR3 comprises 14 residues. Trimming took 4 bases from V and 3 from J; bases not matched to a gene: 6. CDR1 and CDR2 from the germline V gene are SGHRS and YFSETQ. The CDR3 region is CASSLATGDTEAFF. The CDR3 nucleotides read TGCGCCAGCAGCCTGGCTACAGGGGACACTGAAGCTTTCTTT. Full variable domain (remainder filled in from reference TRBV5-1 and TRBJ1-1): KAGVTQTPRYLIKTRGQQVTLSCSPISGHRSVSWYQQTPGQGLQFLFEYFSETQRNKGNFPGRFSGRQFSNSRSEMNVSTLELGDSALYLCASSLATGDTEAFFGQGTRLTVV.

This clone was seen only a few times. This sequence joins TRBV5-1 and TRBJ1-2; TRBD1 might be the D (5 bases). Germline CDR1 reads SGHRS; CDR2 reads YFSETQ. Trimming took off 1 base at V and 6 bases at J, with 13 bases between the two ends. This CDR3 spans 14 amino acids. This chain's CDR3 is CASSLSDTSDGYTF. CDR3 in DNA: TGCGCCAGCAGCTTGTCGGACACTTCGGATGGCTACACCTTC. The full variable domain, in which reference TRBV5-1 and TRBJ1-2 provide the parts outside the CDR3, is KAGVTQTPRYLIKTRGQQVTLSCSPISGHRSVSWYQQTPGQGLQFLFEYFSETQRNKGNFPGRFSGRQFSNSRSEMNVSTLELGDSALYLCASSLSDTSDGYTFGSGTRLTVV.

This chain connects TRBV27 to TRBJ1-6; D might be TRBD1 (6 bases). This CDR3 has 18 residues. The germline V and J ends were trimmed by 4 bases and 0 bases, with 16 bases remaining between them. Germline V lookup: CDR1 MNHEY, CDR2 SMNVEV (reference sequence). CDR3 region: CASSSRQAISSYNSPLHF. Written as DNA, the CDR3 is TGTGCCAGCAGTTCCCGACAGGCTATCAGCTCCTATAATTCACCCCTCCACTTT.

The rearrangement uses TRBV11-1 and TRBJ1-5, with D unclear. Germline loops: CDR1 SGHAT, CDR2 FQDESV (reference sequence). The CDR3 covers 13 residues. V lost 5 bases and J lost 4, with 9 bases in between. DNA for the CDR3: TGTGCCAGCAGCCTTACAAATAATCAGCCCCAGCATTTT. Translating it yields CASSLTNNQPQHF. The whole variable domain, filled in from reference TRBV11-1 and TRBJ1-5, reads EAEVAQSPRYKITEKSQAVAFWCDPISGHATLYWYRQILGQGPELLVQFQDESVVDDSQLPKDRFSAERLKGVDSTLKIQPAELGDSAMYLCASSLTNNQPQHFGDGTRLSIL.

The rearrangement uses TRBV11-3 and TRBJ2-1; 7 bases match TRBD1. Germline trimming cut 5 bases from V and 8 bases from J; bases unmatched to any gene: 9. The germline V gene encodes CDR1 SGHNT and CDR2 YENEEA. The CDR3 totals 14 residues. CDR3 nucleotides: TGTGCCAGCAGCCCCTGGGACAGAAAGGATGAGCAGTTCTTC. It specifies CASSPWDRKDEQFF.

This clone was recorded a few times. The gene calls are TRBV10-3 and TRBJ2-7; TRBD1 might be the D (6 bases). In germline, CDR1 is ENHRY, CDR2 SYGVKD. V lost 8 bases and J lost 0, with 8 bases in between. This CDR3 spans 12 amino acids. The CDR3 bases are TGTGCCATCGGACAGAACTCCTACGAGCAGTACTTC. Encoded protein: CAIGQNSYEQYF.

The V call is TRBV7-9, the J call TRBJ1-5; D is unresolved. V was trimmed by 7 bases and J by 1 base, leaving 8 bases between them. CDR1 is SEHNR, CDR2 FQNEAQ, per germline (reference sequence). CDR3 size: 13 residues. CDR3 region: CASTGNSNQPQHF. The CDR3 region has the DNA TGTGCCAGCACAGGTAACAGCAATCAGCCCCAGCATTTT.

The chain joins TRBV5-1 to TRBJ1-2; unclear D gene. CDR3 length: 14 residues. Germline V gene lookup returns CDR1 SGHRS and CDR2 YFSETQ. V lost 0 bases and J 7 bases, leaving 13 bases between the germline ends. DNA for the CDR3: TGCGCCAGCAGCTTGGACAGCCTCAGGTTTGGCTACACCTTC. Translating it yields CASSLDSLRFGYTF.

By share, this clone counts as large. The chain joins TRBV29-1 to TRBJ1-4; TRBD1 matches 7 bases. This CDR3 has 13 residues. CDR1 is SQVTM, CDR2 ANQGSEA, per germline. V lost 3 bases to trimming and J lost 8 bases; unmatched junction nucleotides: 6. The CDR3 region has the DNA TGCAGCGTTGAGACAGGGTCAGGGGAAAAACTGTTTTTT. Protein sequence: CSVETGSGEKLFF.

In nucleotides, the CDR3 is TGCGCCAGCAGCTTATCGTGGGGGGGCTCTTACGAGCAGTACTTC. The encoded protein is CASSLSWGGSYEQYF. The chain employs TRBV5-1 and TRBJ2-7; D may be TRBD2 (7 bases). The CDR3 has 15 amino acids. Germline lookup yields CDR1 SGHRS and CDR2 YFSETQ. V shed 2 bases and J shed 4 bases, with 16 bases lying between them. The whole variable domain, filled in from reference TRBV5-1 and TRBJ2-7, reads KAGVTQTPRYLIKTRGQQVTLSCSPISGHRSVSWYQQTPGQGLQFLFEYFSETQRNKGNFPGRFSGRQFSNSRSEMNVSTLELGDSALYLCASSLSWGGSYEQYFGPGTRLTVT.

V and J are TRBV19 and TRBJ2-6; 7 nucleotides align to TRBD1. J was trimmed by 0 bases and V by 5 bases; bases with no gene match: 4. The CDR3 is made up of 16 amino acids. The germline CDR1 and CDR2 sequences are LNHDA and SQIVND (reference sequence). The CDR3 sequence is CASSANRGSGANVLTF. The CDR3 DNA follows: TGTGCCAGTAGTGCCAACAGGGGCTCTGGGGCCAACGTCCTGACTTTC.

The chain combines TRBV28 with TRBJ1-2; D possibly corresponds to TRBD1 (6 bases). Per germline, CDR1 MDHEN and CDR2 SYDVKM. Trimming took 5 bases from V and 5 from J, leaving 12 bases between them. This CDR3 is built from 13 residues. In DNA, the CDR3 is TGTGCCAGCAGTCAATATACAGGGTATGGCTACACCTTC. Translating gives CASSQYTGYGYTF.

V gene TRBV7-2 combines with J gene TRBJ1-4; D is unresolved. The CDR3 runs 12 residues. The V end lost 6 bases, the J end lost 8 bases, and 10 bases lay between the germline ends. Germline values: CDR1 SGHTA, CDR2 FQGNSA. This chain's CDR3 is CASSRGFEKLFF. The CDR3, as DNA: TGTGCCAGCAGTCGGGGTTTCGAAAAACTGTTTTTT.

The CDR3 DNA reads TGTGCCAGCAGTTTCGGCAGGACATACGAGCAGTACTTC. This sequence encodes CASSFGRTYEQYF. The chain is built from TRBV27 and TRBJ2-7; weak D call: TRBD1 (5 bases). Germline CDR1 reads MNHEY; CDR2 reads SMNVEV (reference sequence). This CDR3 spans 13 amino acids. V was clipped by 3 bases and J by 4 bases, with 10 bases between them.

This sequence joins TRBV10-3 and TRBJ2-5, with 10 bases lining up with TRBD1. Germline values: CDR1 ENHRY, CDR2 SYGVKD. CDR3 length: 17 amino acids. With 0 bases clipped from V and 1 base from J, the junction kept 5 bases outside the gene matches. The CDR3 region is CAISESGTGVRQETQYF. In DNA form, the CDR3 reads TGTGCCATCAGTGAGTCTGGGACAGGGGTCCGCCAAGAGACCCAGTACTTC.

The rearrangement uses TRBV6-6 and TRBJ2-7, with TRBD1 identical over 7 bases. Germline trimming cut 5 bases from V and 1 base from J; bases unmatched to any gene: 11. This CDR3 is built from 16 residues. From germline, CDR1 is MNHNY and CDR2 SVGAGI (reference sequence). CDR3 amino acids: CASSPTGFLASYEQYF. CDR3 coding DNA: TGTGCCAGCAGTCCGACAGGGTTCTTAGCTTCCTACGAGCAGTACTTC.

This chain uses TRBV6-1 with TRBJ2-2; D call uncertain. Germline CDR1 is MNHNS and CDR2 is SASEGT. Between the trimmed V and J ends, which lost 4 bases and 0 bases, there was a span of 6 bases. The CDR3 is 14 residues long. The chain's CDR3 is CASSGQANTGELFF. The CDR3 DNA is TGTGCCAGCAGTGGGCAAGCGAACACCGGGGAGCTGTTTTTT.

The V call is TRBV10-2, the J call TRBJ2-1; TRBD2 agrees at 11 bases. Germline CDR1 is WSHSY and CDR2 is SAAADI. CDR3 length equals 16 residues. V trimming: 11 bases; J trimming: 2 bases; junction bases outside the gene matches: 11. The CDR3 is CASSRLAGNTYNEQFF. The DNA of the CDR3 is TGCGCCTCCTCGAGACTAGCGGGGAACACCTACAATGAGCAGTTCTTC.

The V gene is TRBV28, the J gene TRBJ2-1; 7 bases align to TRBD1. Trimming at V came to 3 bases and at J to 0 bases, leaving 11 bases not matched to a gene. This CDR3 region has 18 residues. Germline V gives CDR1 MDHEN, CDR2 SYDVKM. The CDR3: CASSFPKDRRSSYNEQFF. In nucleotides, the CDR3 is TGTGCCAGCAGTTTCCCTAAGGACAGGAGGAGCTCCTACAATGAGCAGTTCTTC.

This clone has a handful of counts. V gene TRBV28 combines with J gene TRBJ1-2; D is possibly TRBD1 (6 bases). The CDR3 has 15 residues. V gave up 5 bases and J gave up 8 bases, with 21 bases separating them. Germline V gene lookup returns CDR1 MDHEN and CDR2 SYDVKM. CDR3 sequence (DNA): TGTGCCAGCAGTACAGCAGGGTCAGGGGCTATCGGCTACACCTTC. Translation gives CASSTAGSGAIGYTF.